The 30 T cell receptor delta chains below all came from one sample that was sequenced in a study of gamma-delta T cells after stem cell transplantation. TCRdb re-called the RT-PCR reads with CATT. The repertoire has thousands of delta-chain clones, around a tenth of them found once; the top ten carry 13%. Input material: gamma-delta T cells. These receptors were collected from a human donor. It is not recorded whose cells these are; they may come from a transplant donor.

In its sample, this clone was seen a few times. A much larger clonotype is one base distant, so this may be a read error. The rearrangement joins TRDV2 to TRDJ1; 7 positions agree with TRDD3. Germline values: CDR1 GEAIGNYY, CDR2 EKD. The CDR3 runs 20 residues. V lost 3 bases to trimming and J lost 1 base; unmatched junction nucleotides: 22. The CDR3 bases are TGTGCCTGTGACTCAATACGATCCGCTCTGAGGGATACAGGCACCGATAAACTCATCTTT. Residues: CACDSIRSALRDTGTDKLIF.

Judged by abundance, this clone is medium-sized. The rearrangement joins TRDV2 to TRDJ1, with TRDD3 identical over 10 bases. This CDR3 comprises 18 residues. Trimming at V came to 4 bases and at J to 0 bases, leaving 13 bases not matched to a gene. In germline, CDR1 is GEAIGNYY, CDR2 EKD. The CDR3 is CACESLSTGGSYTDKLIF. The DNA for the CDR3 is TGTGCCTGTGAAAGCCTCAGTACTGGGGGATCCTACACCGATAAACTCATCTTT.

This clone turned up a few times. The chain has TRDV2 and TRDJ3; 8 positions match TRDD3. The CDR3 runs 21 residues. The germline CDR1 and CDR2 sequences are GEAIGNYY and EKD. Trimming cost V 0 bases and J 0 bases; bases outside gene matches: 12. In DNA form, the CDR3 reads TGTGCCTGTGACACCGGGCCCACTGGGGGTGGGAGCTCCTGGGACACCCGACAGATGTTTTTC. This codes for CACDTGPTGGGSSWDTRQMFF.

This clone came up a few times. The chain recombines TRDV2 with TRDJ1; 10 nucleotides line up with TRDD3. The CDR3 spans 18 residues. Germline lookup yields CDR1 GEAIGNYY and CDR2 EKD. V was pared by 3 bases and J by 3 bases, with 15 bases of the junction left unmatched. CDR3 in amino acids: CACDRTGYWGMIADKLIF. CDR3 DNA: TGTGCCTGTGACCGAACGGGGTACTGGGGGATGATAGCCGATAAACTCATCTTT.

The gene calls are TRDV2 and TRDJ1; possibly TRDD3 for D (5 bases). Germline V gene lookup returns CDR1 GEAIGNYY and CDR2 EKD. The CDR3 consists of 14 residues. V was clipped by 9 bases and J by 0 bases, with 16 bases between them. As DNA, the CDR3 is TGTGCCACCGTAGGGGGGGTGTACACCGATAAACTCATCTTT. It specifies CATVGGVYTDKLIF.

As regards this clone: A far larger clone is only one base removed, so a read error is likely. This sample also contains other DNA sequences that code for the same CDR3. The rearrangement uses TRDV2 and TRDJ1; TRDD3 agrees at 12 bases. The CDR3 extends over 18 amino acids. CDR1 and CDR2 from the germline V gene are GEAIGNYY and EKD. The chain's CDR3 is CACDTLVLGDTAGGKLIF. Written as DNA, the CDR3 is TGTGCCTGCGACACCCTGGTACTGGGGGATACCGCCGGGGGGAAACTCATCTTT.

In this sample, this clone is medium-sized. The chain is built from TRDV2 and TRDJ1; weak D call: TRDD3 (6 bases). The germline CDR1 and CDR2 sequences are GEAIGNYY and EKD. This CDR3 spans 17 amino acids. V was clipped by 3 bases and J by 0 bases, with 19 bases between them. In nucleotides, the CDR3 is TGTGCCTGTGACCACGTCGGGGATCAGCCGAACACCGATAAACTCATCTTT. As protein: CACDHVGDQPNTDKLIF.

CDR3 sequence (DNA): TGTGCCTGTGACACCGCCTTCGCCTCCGCCATAGGAGGATACGCACGGTACACCGATAAACTCATCTTT. Translation gives CACDTAFASAIGGYARYTDKLIF. The rearrangement uses TRDV2 and TRDJ1, with TRDD3 identical over 7 bases. Germline CDR1 reads GEAIGNYY; CDR2 reads EKD. The CDR3 totals 23 residues. V shed 0 bases, J shed 0 bases, and the junction held 27 bases outside the gene matches.

This clone occurred a few times. In the same sample, other DNA sequences code for this CDR3. This chain joins TRDV2 and TRDJ1; weak D call: TRDD3 (6 bases). Germline CDR1 is GEAIGNYY and CDR2 is EKD. The CDR3 is 14 residues long. The V gene lost 5 bases and the J gene lost 5 bases, with 17 bases spanning the gap. The CDR3 DNA reads as TGTGCCTGTGGAACCGTGGGGATCACTGATAAACTCATCTTT. Residues: CACGTVGITDKLIF.

This clone was counted a few times. V usage is TRDV2 and J usage is TRDJ1, with D possibly TRDD3 on 5 matching bases. CDR1 and CDR2 (germline): GEAIGNYY, EKD. Trimming took 1 base from V and 1 from J, leaving 9 bases between them. This CDR3 has 14 amino acids. The CDR3 protein is CACDTGGITDKLIF. The CDR3 coding sequence is TGTGCCTGTGACACAGGAGGGATCACCGATAAACTCATCTTT.

By sample fraction, this clone is medium-sized. Additional DNA sequences in this sample encode the identical CDR3. The chain employs TRDV2 and TRDJ1; TRDD3 aligns across 12 bases. The CDR3 has 20 amino acids. The germline V gene encodes CDR1 GEAIGNYY and CDR2 EKD. V trimming: 0 bases; J trimming: 0 bases; junction bases outside the gene matches: 13. The CDR3 sequence is CACDTLNTGGYQKNTDKLIF. For the CDR3, the DNA is TGTGCCTGTGACACCTTAAATACTGGGGGATACCAGAAAAACACCGATAAACTCATCTTT.

This clone has only a few counts. The protein recorded in TCRdb matches a much larger clone and deviates from this DNA's translation at residue 3, suggesting a read error; the protein here is obtained by translating the DNA. The rearrangement links TRDV2 to TRDJ1, with TRDD3 identical over 7 bases. Germline-derived CDR1 and CDR2 are GEAIGNYY and EKD. The length of the CDR3 is 15 residues. The CDR3 DNA is TGTGCCCGTGACACCGTGGGGGGATCGGTCGATAAACTCATCTTT. Translation gives CARDTVGGSVDKLIF.

In this sample, this clone turned up a few times. TCRdb's protein, taken from a much larger clone, differs from this DNA's translation at residue 9, likely owing to a read error; the protein displayed comes from the DNA. This chain uses TRDV2 with TRDJ3; D unresolved. The germline V gene encodes CDR1 GEAIGNYY and CDR2 EKD. This CDR3 is built from 18 residues. Trimming pared 0 bases from V and 0 bases from J, leaving 11 bases between. The CDR3 here is CACDTASPRSWDTRQMFF. The CDR3 DNA follows: TGTGCCTGTGACACCGCGTCTCCTCGCTCCTGGGACACCCGACAGATGTTTTTC.

This clone was picked up a small number of times. The rearrangement joins TRDV2 to TRDJ1, with 8 bases lining up with TRDD3. CDR3 size: 18 residues. V lost 0 bases and J lost 4; bases outside the gene matches: 15. Germline values: CDR1 GEAIGNYY, CDR2 EKD. CDR3 sequence (DNA): TGTGCCTGTGACACCGTTACGCCGAGGGATACGGGTCACGATAAACTCATCTTT. Translation gives CACDTVTPRDTGHDKLIF.

This clone was counted between two and nine times. V gene TRDV2 combines with J gene TRDJ1; 11 nucleotides agree with TRDD3. The CDR3 loop spans 19 amino acids. Trimming removed 1 base from V and 0 bases from J; junction bases left unmatched: 12. Germline V gene lookup returns CDR1 GEAIGNYY and CDR2 EKD. The CDR3 sequence: CACDTVQGGGYAYTDKLIF. The DNA for the CDR3 is TGTGCCTGTGACACAGTTCAAGGTGGGGGATACGCGTACACCGATAAACTCATCTTT.

A few counts support this clone. The rearrangement links TRDV2 to TRDJ3; 11 nucleotides match TRDD3. CDR3 length: 14 amino acids. The germline V gene has CDR1 GEAIGNYY and CDR2 EKD. The CDR3 DNA reads as TGTGCTACTGGGGGATACTGGGACACCCGACAGATGTTTTTC. This sequence encodes CATGGYWDTRQMFF.

This clone was seen a handful of times. The rearrangement joins TRDV2 to TRDJ3, with D perhaps matching TRDD3 (6 bases). Trimming stripped 2 bases from V and 0 bases from J, with 28 bases between. The germline V gene encodes CDR1 GEAIGNYY and CDR2 EKD. The CDR3 is 23 amino acids. The CDR3 sequence: CACDRVTTTGGGSTSWDTRQMFF. The CDR3 DNA reads as TGTGCCTGTGACAGGGTTACTACGACCGGAGGGGGGAGCACCTCCTGGGACACCCGACAGATGTTTTTC.

A few counts support this clone. The gene calls are TRDV2 and TRDJ1; TRDD3 matches 10 bases. The CDR3 extends over 21 amino acids. V lost 0 bases and J lost 1; bases outside the gene matches: 19. From germline, CDR1 is GEAIGNYY and CDR2 EKD. The CDR3 nucleotides read TGTGCCTGTGACACCGGGGGCCTCGTTCTACTGGGGGATTCCGCCACCGATAAACTCATCTTT. Amino acids: CACDTGGLVLLGDSATDKLIF.

This clone has more than one count but fewer than ten. The chain combines TRDV2 with TRDJ1; 11 positions agree with TRDD3. V dropped 0 bases and J dropped 1; count of bases not matched to a gene: 9. The CDR3 extends over 18 amino acids. Germline CDR1 GEAIGNYY, CDR2 EKD. The CDR3 protein is CACDTVGLGDIVTDKLIF. The CDR3 DNA reads TGTGCCTGTGACACCGTCGGACTGGGGGATATTGTCACCGATAAACTCATCTTT.

In this sample, this clone turned up a few times. The protein in TCRdb stems from a much larger clone and differs at residue 12 from this DNA's translation, likely a read error; here the protein is translated from the DNA. The V call is TRDV2, the J call TRDJ1; D is perhaps TRDD3 (5 bases). The CDR3 has 15 residues. CDR1 and CDR2 (germline): GEAIGNYY, EKD. The CDR3 sequence: CACDTVVGNTDNLIF. The CDR3 DNA reads TGTGCCTGTGACACCGTTGTGGGGAACACCGATAACCTCATCTTT.

Relative to its sample, this clone is medium-sized. The rearrangement joins TRDV2 to TRDJ1; 7 positions match TRDD3. Germline V gives CDR1 GEAIGNYY, CDR2 EKD. This CDR3 has 17 amino acids. With V trimmed by 0 bases and J by 3 bases, 12 bases remained unmatched. Here the CDR3 DNA reads TGTGCCTGTGACACCGTGACTGGGGATCCCACCCCCGATAAACTCATCTTT. As protein: CACDTVTGDPTPDKLIF.

On this clone: At one of its ends the junction is not consistent with the germline gene, which may arise from a read error. The same CDR3 can be traced to other DNA sequences in this sample. The chain links TRDV2 to TRDJ1, with 7 bases lining up with TRDD3. This CDR3 spans 18 amino acids. The V gene's germline CDR1 is GEAIGNYY and CDR2 EKD. CDR3 nucleotide sequence: TGTGCCTGTGACACCTTACCGAGTCTCCGGGATACCCCCGATAAACTCATCTTC. Translated: CACDTLPSLRDTPDKLIF.

This clone is medium-sized by share. This CDR3 is also generated by other DNA sequences in the sample. This sequence joins TRDV2 and TRDJ1; D might be TRDD2 (5 bases). The CDR3 is 20 amino acids. Germline CDR1 GEAIGNYY, CDR2 EKD. Trimming cost V 0 bases and J 0 bases, with 25 bases left between them. The CDR3 DNA reads as TGTGCCTGTGACACCATTGGCTCCCCAATCCTAAATGGCAACACCGATAAACTCATCTTT. Its translation is CACDTIGSPILNGNTDKLIF.

The V gene is TRDV2, the J gene TRDJ3; tentatively, D is TRDD3 (5 bases). Germline V gives CDR1 GEAIGNYY, CDR2 EKD. V dropped 0 bases and J dropped 0 bases, with 20 bases sitting between them. The CDR3 has 21 residues. CDR3 amino acids: CACDTVNVGTGGSWDTRQMFF. In DNA form, the CDR3 reads TGTGCCTGTGACACCGTGAACGTTGGTACTGGTGGCTCCTGGGACACCCGACAGATGTTTTTC.

This clone was found a few times. This chain joins TRDV2 and TRDJ3, with TRDD3 matching 11 bases. The CDR3 covers 20 residues. Trimming at V came to 0 bases and at J to 1 base, leaving 7 bases not matched to a gene. From germline, CDR1 is GEAIGNYY and CDR2 EKD. CDR3 sequence: CACDTLGDTQRSWDTRQMFF. The CDR3 DNA reads as TGTGCCTGTGACACCTTGGGGGATACGCAAAGATCCTGGGACACCCGACAGATGTTTTTC.

By share, this clone counts as medium-sized. Since a far larger clone is one base different, this is likely a read error. Different DNA sequences within this sample yield the same CDR3. V gene TRDV2 combines with J gene TRDJ1, with TRDD3 matching over 13 bases. Germline trimming cut 3 bases from V and 11 bases from J; bases unmatched to any gene: 11. This CDR3 contains 15 residues. Germline V gene sequence: CDR1 GEAIGNYY, CDR2 EKD. This CDR3 reads CACDVLTGGYAELIF. In DNA form, the CDR3 reads TGTGCCTGTGACGTCCTTACTGGGGGATACGCGGAGCTCATCTTT.

Concerning this clone itself: This may be a read error: a much more frequent sequence differs by one nucleotide. The same CDR3 arises from other DNA sequences in this sample as well. The chain is built from TRDV2 and TRDJ3; tentatively, D is TRDD3 (5 bases). The CDR3 contains 18 residues. Germline loops: CDR1 GEAIGNYY, CDR2 EKD. The CDR3 here is CACDTVGKSSWDTRQMFF. Here the CDR3 DNA reads TGCGCCTGTGACACCGTGGGGAAAAGCTCCTGGGACACCCGACAGATGTTTTTC.

This clone is judged medium-sized. J is TRDJ2 and V is TRDV2; D unclear. CDR1 and CDR2 (germline): GEAIGNYY, EKD. Trimming left V 0 bases short and J 0 bases short, with 16 bases between. This CDR3 has 18 amino acids. This CDR3 reads CACDTVGRSVPLTAQLFF. DNA of the CDR3: TGTGCCTGTGACACCGTGGGAAGGTCCGTCCCTTTGACAGCACAACTCTTCTTT.

Concerning this clone itself: A much larger clone is a single base away; this may be a read error. Other DNA sequences from this sample encode an identical CDR3 as well. The chain couples TRDV2 to TRDJ3; tentatively, D is TRDD3 (5 bases). This CDR3 spans 19 amino acids. Germline V lookup: CDR1 GEAIGNYY, CDR2 EKD. The CDR3 DNA follows: TGTGCCTGTGACTTTACTGGACGGGCCCCCTCCTGGGACACCCGGCAGATGTTTTTC. It encodes CACDFTGRAPSWDTRQMFF.

This chain links TRDV2 with TRDJ3; 13 bases are a match to TRDD3. Losses at the gene ends were 0 bases for V and 0 bases for J; bases not matched to a gene: 13. Germline CDR1 GEAIGNYY, CDR2 EKD. There are 23 residues in the CDR3. This chain's CDR3 is CACDTGTGGYASSSSWDTRQMFF. The CDR3 DNA reads TGTGCCTGTGACACCGGTACTGGGGGATACGCGTCTTCCAGCTCCTGGGACACCCGACAGATGTTTTTC.